One sample yielded the 3 T cell receptor beta chains listed below, sequenced in a study of shared clonotypes between healthy human individuals. Sequencing used immunoSEQ multiplex PCR; TCRdb keeps in-frame clones, though not all of them. Of some 2,100,000 clones listed, about 94% were seen once; the top ten hold around 0.13%. Sequenced sample: naive CD4+ T cells sorted from blood. The subset denotes: CD45RA+ positively selected. These receptors were collected from a man aged 18 to 30 in good health.

The chain carries TRBV9 and TRBJ2-3; 8 positions match TRBD1. The length of the CDR3 is 15 residues. The ends lost 3 bases at V and 3 bases at J; junction bases unmatched: 6. Looked up from germline, CDR1 is SGDLS and CDR2 is YYNGEE. The CDR3 DNA sequence: TGTGCCAGCAGCGCCAGAACAGGGGGAACAGATACGCAGTATTTT. It yields the protein CASSARTGGTDTQYF. Drawing the rest from reference TRBV9 and TRBJ2-3, the complete variable domain is DSGVTQTPKHLITATGQRVTLRCSPRSGDLSVYWYQQSLDQGLQFLIQYYNGEERAKGNILERFSAQQFPDLHSELNLSSLELGDSALYFCASSARTGGTDTQYFGPGTRLTVL.

This chain joins TRBV18 and TRBJ2-5; D might be TRBD1 (5 bases). The CDR3 has 14 amino acids. Germline lookup yields CDR1 KGHSH and CDR2 LQKENI. The ends were cut back, 4 bases at V and 1 base at J, with 10 bases in the middle. The CDR3 spells CASSQGIPQETQYF. CDR3 sequence (DNA): TGTGCCAGCTCACAGGGGATACCCCAAGAGACCCAGTACTTC.

This rearrangement joins TRBV19 to TRBJ1-1; no clear D. Trimming removed 7 bases at V and 1 base at J, with 10 bases between. The CDR3 contains 13 residues. The germline CDR1 and CDR2 sequences are LNHDA and SQIVND (reference sequence). CDR3 residues: CASKRRENTEAFF. DNA of the CDR3: TGTGCCAGTAAGCGGAGGGAGAACACTGAAGCTTTCTTT.